Listed below are T cell receptor beta chains from one sample, sequenced in a study of blood T cell repertoires in COVID-19. Libraries were prepared by immunoSEQ multiplex PCR; TCRdb keeps only in-frame clonotypes and omits some of them. This table has about 210,000 clones, around 88% appearing once. The specimen sequenced was peripheral blood. The receptors were gathered from a man aged 18 to 35 with active or convalescent COVID-19. Each CDR3 is given with its conserved first and last residue. The order of the fields is CDR3 length, D gene, J gene, clone size, V gene, CDR3 protein, CDR3 DNA. D genes are given only for firm matches. Size is stated for part of the rows, as once, few or many counts, or as a class when the clone is expanded.

>17|TRBD2|TRBJ2-7|NA|TRBV13
CASSSYFEAGGPGEQYF
TGTGCCAGCAGCTCGTACTTCGAAGCGGGAGGGCCGGGGGAGCAGTACTTC
>14|NA|TRBJ2-7|NA|TRBV9
CASSVGSSSYEQYF
TGTGCCAGCAGCGTAGGTTCTAGCAGCTACGAGCAGTACTTC
>15|NA|TRBJ1-2|NA|TRBV7-9
CASSFEPGADYGYTF
TGTGCCAGCAGCTTCGAACCGGGAGCGGACTATGGCTACACCTTC
>15|NA|TRBJ1-5|NA|TRBV4-1
CASSQGTGQISPQHF
TGCGCCAGCAGCCAAGGAACAGGACAGATCAGTCCCCAGCATTTT
>15|NA|TRBJ1-1|NA|TRBV7-2
CASSLSGGTGTEAFF
TGTGCCAGCAGCTTATCGGGCGGTACGGGAACTGAAGCTTTCTTT
>15|TRBD1|TRBJ1-5|NA|TRBV5-1
CASSLGDRVGQPQHF
TGCGCCAGCAGCTTGGGGGACAGGGTAGGCCAGCCCCAGCATTTT
>14|NA|TRBJ2-2|once|TRBV4-1
CASSQTPGGGELFF
TGCGCCAGCAGCCAAACGCCTGGAGGCGGGGAGCTGTTTTTT
>16|TRBD1|TRBJ1-2|NA|TRBV5-4
CASSLGEEGAVYGYTF
TGTGCCAGCAGCTTGGGGGAGGAGGGGGCAGTCTATGGCTACACCTTC
>15|NA|TRBJ2-7|NA|TRBV6-5
CASSYSPGSYYEQYF
TGTGCCAGCAGTTACTCCCCAGGGTCCTACTACGAGCAGTACTTC
>16|TRBD2|TRBJ2-1|NA|TRBV18
CASSPSSSGTFAEQFF
TGTGCCAGCTCACCGTCTTCTAGCGGGACCTTTGCTGAGCAGTTCTTC
>14|NA|TRBJ1-1|once|TRBV18
CASSPPRDNTEAFF
TGTGCCAGCTCACCACCGAGAGATAACACTGAAGCTTTCTTT
>16|TRBD1|TRBJ1-6|once|TRBV18
CASSPGTALNNSPLHF
TGTGCCAGCTCACCAGGGACAGCTCTTAATAATTCACCCCTCCACTTT
>12|NA|TRBJ1-1|NA|TRBV12-3/TRBV12-4
CASSFRNGEAFF
TGTGCCAGCAGTTTTCGTAACGGTGAAGCTTTCTTT
>15|TRBD2|TRBJ2-7|once|TRBV7-2
CASSLAGLAGEEQYF
TGTGCCAGCAGCTTAGCGGGACTAGCGGGAGAAGAGCAGTACTTC
>14|NA|TRBJ1-4|NA|TRBV9
CASSVDGETEKLFF
TGTGCCAGCAGCGTAGATGGGGAGACGGAAAAACTGTTTTTT
>13|TRBD1|TRBJ1-4|NA|TRBV27
CASSSTGREKLFF
TGTGCCAGCAGTTCGACAGGGCGGGAAAAACTGTTTTTT
>17|TRBD2|TRBJ2-1|NA|TRBV11-2
CASSLHRVAGTYNEQFF
TGTGCCAGCAGCTTACATCGGGTAGCGGGAACCTACAATGAGCAGTTCTTC
>15|NA|TRBJ1-3|NA|TRBV30
CAWSIGLSSGNTIYF
TGTGCCTGGAGTATCGGACTGAGCTCTGGAAACACCATATATTTT
>12|NA|TRBJ1-2|NA|TRBV2
CASHPGVYGYTF
TGTGCCTCACACCCGGGGGTATATGGCTACACCTTC
>12|NA|TRBJ2-7|NA|TRBV14
CASSPGRLPPYF
TGTGCCAGCAGCCCAGGGCGCTTGCCCCCGTACTTC